The clone carrying this T cell receptor (beta chain) was found a few times. For the second PCR, which ran for 7 to 11 cycles, a sample-barcoded 5' primer and a J-beta primer mix were used. One entry per CDR3 protein results from TCRdb running MiXCR on the 5' RACE reads. The data contain 350,000 to 450,000 distinct CDR3 sequences, roughly half of them seen just once; the ten biggest clones take up around 49%. This record comes from a study of blood T cells in healthy people across ages. Study background: With template switching, about one barcoded beta molecule was captured per two T cells.

CDR3 length: 15 residues. CDR1 is DFQATT, CDR2 SNEGSKA, per germline (reference sequence). Losses at the gene ends were 2 bases for V and 1 base for J; bases not matched to a gene: 8. J is TRBJ2-7 and V is TRBV20-1; 7 positions match TRBD2. This TCR was sampled from a man in his 60s in good health. The sample taken for sequencing was blood. The CDR3 nucleotides are TGCAGTGCTAGACCCATCTCGCGGGAGTCCTACGAGCAGTACTTC. Its translation is CSARPISRESYEQYF.